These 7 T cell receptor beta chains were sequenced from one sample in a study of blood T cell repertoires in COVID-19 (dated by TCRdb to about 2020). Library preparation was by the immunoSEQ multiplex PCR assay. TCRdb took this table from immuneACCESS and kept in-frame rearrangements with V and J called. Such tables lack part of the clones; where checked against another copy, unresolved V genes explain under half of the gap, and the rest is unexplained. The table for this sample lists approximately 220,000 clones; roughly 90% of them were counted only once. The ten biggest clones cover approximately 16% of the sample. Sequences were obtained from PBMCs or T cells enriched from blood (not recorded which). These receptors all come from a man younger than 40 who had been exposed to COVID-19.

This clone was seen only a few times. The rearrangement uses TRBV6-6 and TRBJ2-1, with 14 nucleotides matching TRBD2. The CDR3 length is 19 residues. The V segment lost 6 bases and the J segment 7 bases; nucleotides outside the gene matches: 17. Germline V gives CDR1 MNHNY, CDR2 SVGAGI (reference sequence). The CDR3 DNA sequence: TGTGCCAGCAGGCGACCCCACTCCGGGACTAGCGGGGGTCCAAATGAGCAGTTCTTC. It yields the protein CASRRPHSGTSGGPNEQFF.

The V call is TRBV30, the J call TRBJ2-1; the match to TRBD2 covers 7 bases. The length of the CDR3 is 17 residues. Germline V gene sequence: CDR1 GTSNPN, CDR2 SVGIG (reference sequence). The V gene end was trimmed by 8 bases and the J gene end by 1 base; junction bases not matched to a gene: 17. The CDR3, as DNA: TGTGCCCACGCAAACCCTTCGGGGGGTAAGTCCTACAATGAGCAGTTCTTC. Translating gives CAHANPSGGKSYNEQFF.

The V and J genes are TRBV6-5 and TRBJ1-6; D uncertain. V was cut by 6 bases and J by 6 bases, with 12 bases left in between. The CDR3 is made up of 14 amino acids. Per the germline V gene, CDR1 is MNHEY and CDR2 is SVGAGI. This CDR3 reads CASRGLIINSPLHF. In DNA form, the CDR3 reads TGTGCCAGCAGAGGACTGATCATTAATTCACCCCTCCACTTT.

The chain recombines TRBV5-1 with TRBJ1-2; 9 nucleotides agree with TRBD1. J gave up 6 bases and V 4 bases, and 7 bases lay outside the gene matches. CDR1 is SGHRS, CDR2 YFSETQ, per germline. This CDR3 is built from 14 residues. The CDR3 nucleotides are TGCGCCAGCAGCCGTTCCGGGACAGGGAATGGCTACACCTTC. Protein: CASSRSGTGNGYTF.

Written as DNA, the CDR3 is TGCGCCAGCAGCCTCGCACCCCCAGGGAATGGCTATGGCTACACCTTC. Translated, it gives CASSLAPPGNGYGYTF. J is TRBJ1-2 and V is TRBV4-1, with D possibly TRBD1 on 5 matching bases. The CDR3 is made up of 16 amino acids. The V gene's germline CDR1 is MGHRA and CDR2 YSYEKL. V was clipped by 4 bases and J by 4 bases, with 19 bases between them.

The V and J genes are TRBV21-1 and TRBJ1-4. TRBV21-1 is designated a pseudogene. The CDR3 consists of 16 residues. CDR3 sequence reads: CASSKAVRRVREKLFF. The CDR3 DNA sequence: TGTGCCAGCAGCAAAGCAGTTAGGAGGGTAAGAGAAAAACTGTTTTTT.

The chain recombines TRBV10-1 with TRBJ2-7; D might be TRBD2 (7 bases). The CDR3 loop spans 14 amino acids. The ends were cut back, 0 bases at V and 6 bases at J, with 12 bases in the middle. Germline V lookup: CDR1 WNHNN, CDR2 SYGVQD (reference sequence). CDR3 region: CASSESPGGSEQYF. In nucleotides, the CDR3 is TGCGCCAGCAGTGAGTCTCCGGGGGGCAGCGAGCAGTACTTC.